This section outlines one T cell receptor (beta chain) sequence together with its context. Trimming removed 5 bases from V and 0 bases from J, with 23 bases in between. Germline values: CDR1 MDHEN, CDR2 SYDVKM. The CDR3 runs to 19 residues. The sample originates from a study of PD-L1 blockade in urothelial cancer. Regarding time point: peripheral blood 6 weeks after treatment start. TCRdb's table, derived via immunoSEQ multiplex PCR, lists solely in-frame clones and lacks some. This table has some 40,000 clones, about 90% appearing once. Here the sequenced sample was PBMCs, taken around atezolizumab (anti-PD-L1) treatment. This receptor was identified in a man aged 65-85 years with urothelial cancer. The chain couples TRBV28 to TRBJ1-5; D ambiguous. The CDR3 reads CASSPELALGWSSNQPQHF. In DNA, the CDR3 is TGTGCCAGCAGTCCCGAGTTGGCCCTAGGATGGAGTAGCAATCAGCCCCAGCATTTT.